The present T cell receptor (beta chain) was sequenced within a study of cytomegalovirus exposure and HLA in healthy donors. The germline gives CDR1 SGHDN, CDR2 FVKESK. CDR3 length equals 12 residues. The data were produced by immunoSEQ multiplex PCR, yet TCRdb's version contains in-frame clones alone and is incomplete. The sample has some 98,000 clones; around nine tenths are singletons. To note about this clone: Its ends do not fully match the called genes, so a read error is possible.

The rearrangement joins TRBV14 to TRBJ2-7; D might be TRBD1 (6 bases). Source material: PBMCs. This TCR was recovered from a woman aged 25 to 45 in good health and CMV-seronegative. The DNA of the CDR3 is TGTGCCAGCAGTCAAGACAGGAACGAGCAGTACTTC. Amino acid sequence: CASSQDRNEQYF.